This T cell receptor (beta chain) emerged from a study of identifying expanded T cells in peripheral blood. Study-wide results and limits: Over about two and four weeks, about 15 and 19 clones changed, versus around 1.2 between replicates. Variance in clone template counts between approximately two-week samples significantly increased with total template count across all healthy donors.

No infections or other immune events were documented during collection. The assay was immunoSEQ multiplex PCR, and TCRdb's table has in-frame clones only and misses some. The data contain tens of thousands of clones, 70% to 90% of them singletons. The CDR3 is 13 residues long. To note about this clone: Its target is not known.

The receptor was derived from a person between 18 and 75 years old in good health. Sequences were obtained from blood. The V and J genes are TRBV1 and TRBJ1-2; the table assigns TRBD1, which was not confirmed against the DNA. TRBV1 is listed as a pseudogene. The DNA of the CDR3 is TGCACCAGCAGCCATAGGACAACAGATGGCTACACCTTC. This translates into CTSSHRTTDGYTF.